This entry is about one T cell receptor (beta chain). Deletions cut 4 bases from V and 2 bases from J, with 15 bases between. The CDR3 consists of 15 residues. CDR1 is SGHRS, CDR2 YFSETQ, per germline. The sample originates from a study of response to subunit inactivated influenza vaccine. MiXCR, run by TCRdb on the RT-PCR reads, gives a single entry per CDR3 protein. This sample has about 540,000 distinct CDR3 sequences; under 30% occur once, and the top ten carry roughly 2.8%. These data also featured in a second study, about T cells expressing NK-cell markers. As that study records: Production of TCR beta cDNA relied on 5'RACE template switching with UMIs. Sequenced donors, eight in total, included seven who were HCMV-seropositive and one who was seronegative. Among the experiments, several used an anti-gamma-delta TCR antibody to restrict sorting to alpha-beta TCR T cells.

The chain couples TRBV5-1 to TRBJ1-1, with a tentative D call TRBD1 (6 bases). The material was CD4+ T cells sorted from PBMCs, obtained roughly 12 days after vaccination. The receptor comes from a man between 50 and 59 years old who received an inactivated influenza vaccine. The CDR3 is CASSPTGTSNTEAFF. The CDR3, as DNA: TGCGCCAGCAGCCCGACCGGGACATCTAACACTGAAGCTTTCTTT.